The sequence of this T cell receptor beta chain was determined in a study of cytomegalovirus exposure and HLA in healthy donors. General observations from the study: The study labeled 180 or so TCR beta chains cytomegalovirus-associated.

On this clone itself: Its antigen is unknown.

Primers: 60 Vbeta forward and 13 Jbeta reverse. The assay was immunoSEQ multiplex PCR, and TCRdb's table has in-frame clones only and misses some. The sample lists some 120,000 clones, roughly 68% seen once, with about 6% in the top ten. With 1 base removed from V and 8 bases from J, the gap between germline ends came to 17 bases. This CDR3 has 15 amino acids. Germline CDR1 and CDR2: SGHDN and FVKESK. The genes are TRBV14 and TRBJ1-2; D not resolved. The sequencing input was PBMCs. This clonotype was sampled from a woman aged 45-65 years in good health and CMV-seropositive. The CDR3, as DNA: TGTGCCAGCAGCCAAGGGAGGGCGGCAGTGGGCGGCTACACCTTC. Translated, it gives CASSQGRAAVGGYTF.